A single T cell receptor (beta chain) is shown here with its context. Its antigen is still unknown. This entry belongs to a study of beta chain features in type 1 diabetes. Every isolated RNA sample was fully reverse transcribed, so sequencing captured expressed TCRB transcripts. TCRdb keeps only in-frame clones here, not all; method: immunoSEQ multiplex PCR. Here the sample spans roughly 730,000 clones, 13% being singletons. CD45RO/CCR7/CD25/CD127/CD95/CD27 staining was used to isolate CD4+ naive, central memory, regulatory and stem cell-like memory cells by sorting. Whole-study results and caveats: TCRB CDR3s were moderately but significantly shorter in Type 1 diabetes patients in all four CD4+ subsets. Naive, central memory and Treg TCRB repertoires seemed to resemble each other more closely in patients than they did in healthy donors.

The germline CDR1 and CDR2 sequences are SGHDT and YYEEEE. V dropped 1 base and J dropped 4; count of bases not matched to a gene: 13. The CDR3 consists of 17 residues. The sequenced sample was naive CD4+ T cells from blood. This receptor was identified in a young man with type 1 diabetes. This chain joins TRBV5-6 and TRBJ2-5, with TRBD1 matching 7 bases. CDR3 sequence (DNA): TGTGCCAGCAGCTTGACAGGGGAAACGACCTTGAGAGAGACCCAGTACTTC. This gives the protein CASSLTGETTLRETQYF.